This TCR beta chain emerged from a study of technical replicates of blood from a handful of donors. Germline trimming cut 5 bases from V and 3 bases from J; bases unmatched to any gene: 4. This CDR3 has 14 residues. Germline lookup yields CDR1 SGHTA and CDR2 FQGNSA. Measured with immunoSEQ multiplex PCR; TCRdb has only the in-frame clones, and not every one. The sample shows some 63,000 clones, just under 90% of them seen only once. This chain links TRBV7-2 with TRBJ1-2, with 9 nucleotides matching TRBD1. The specimen was PBMCs. The sequence derives from a human donor in good health. Some clones in this sample may be carry-over from other donors' samples. For the CDR3, the DNA is TGTGCCAGCAGCATGGGACAGGGCCACTATGGCTACACCTTC. Its translation: CASSMGQGHYGYTF.